The clone carrying this T cell receptor beta chain was found many times. The CDR3 runs to 16 residues. Trimming cost V 5 bases and J 2 bases; bases outside gene matches: 12. Germline CDR1 and CDR2: DFQATT and SNEGSKA (reference sequence). This entry is derived from a study of neurological immune-mediated disorders. TCRdb redid the calling of the 5' RACE reads with MiXCR, one entry per CDR3 protein. The table records approximately 46,000 distinct CDR3 sequences, approximately 11% of them present only once. This sample's time point: longitudinal time-point 1 (baseline). This sequence was found in a woman in her forties in good health. Sequenced sample: PBMCs. The J gene is TRBJ2-1, the V gene TRBV20-1; 7 nucleotides agree with TRBD2. This CDR3 is CSAVGGAGETYNEQFF. For the CDR3, the DNA is TGCAGTGCTGTTGGTGGGGCGGGAGAAACCTACAATGAGCAGTTCTTC.